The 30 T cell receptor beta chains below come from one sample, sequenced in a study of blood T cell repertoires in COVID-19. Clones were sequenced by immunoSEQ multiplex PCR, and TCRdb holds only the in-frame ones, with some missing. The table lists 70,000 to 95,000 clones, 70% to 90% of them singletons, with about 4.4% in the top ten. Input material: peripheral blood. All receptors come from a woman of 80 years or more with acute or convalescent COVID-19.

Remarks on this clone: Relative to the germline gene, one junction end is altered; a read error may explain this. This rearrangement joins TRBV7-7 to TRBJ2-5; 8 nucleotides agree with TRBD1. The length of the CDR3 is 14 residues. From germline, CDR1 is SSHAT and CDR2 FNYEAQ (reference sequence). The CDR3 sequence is CASSSDRGSETQYF. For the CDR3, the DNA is TGTGCTAGCAGCTCCGACAGGGGTTCAGAGACCCAGTACTTC.

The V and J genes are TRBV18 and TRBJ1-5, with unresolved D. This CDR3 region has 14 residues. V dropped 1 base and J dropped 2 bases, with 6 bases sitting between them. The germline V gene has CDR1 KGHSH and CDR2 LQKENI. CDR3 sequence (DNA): TGTGCCAGCTCACCACAGGGAGGCAATCAGCCCCAGCATTTT. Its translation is CASSPQGGNQPQHF.

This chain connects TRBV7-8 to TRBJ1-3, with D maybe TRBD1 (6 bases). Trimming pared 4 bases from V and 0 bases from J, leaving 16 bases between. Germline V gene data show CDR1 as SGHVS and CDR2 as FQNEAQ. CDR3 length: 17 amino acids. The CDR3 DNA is TGTGCCAGCAGCTCAAGGACAGCCGGTCCCTCTGGAAACACCATATATTTT. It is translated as CASSSRTAGPSGNTIYF.

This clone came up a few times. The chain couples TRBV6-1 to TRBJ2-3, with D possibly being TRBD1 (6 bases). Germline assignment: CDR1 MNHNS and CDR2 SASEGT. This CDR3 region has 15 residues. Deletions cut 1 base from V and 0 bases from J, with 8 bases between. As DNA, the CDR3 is TGTGCCAGCAGTGAAGGGGGACATAGCACAGATACGCAGTATTTT. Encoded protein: CASSEGGHSTDTQYF.

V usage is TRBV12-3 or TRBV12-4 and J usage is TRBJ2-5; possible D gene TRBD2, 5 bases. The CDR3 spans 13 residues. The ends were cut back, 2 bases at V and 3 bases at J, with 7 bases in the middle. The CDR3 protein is CASSLQRKETQYF. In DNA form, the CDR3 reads TGTGCCAGCAGTTTACAGCGGAAAGAGACCCAGTACTTC.

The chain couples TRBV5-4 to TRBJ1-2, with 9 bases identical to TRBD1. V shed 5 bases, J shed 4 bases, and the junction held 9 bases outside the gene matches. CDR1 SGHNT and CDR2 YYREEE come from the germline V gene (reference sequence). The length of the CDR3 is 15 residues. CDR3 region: CASRSPGQGPYGYTF. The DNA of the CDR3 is TGTGCCAGCAGATCCCCGGGACAGGGTCCCTATGGCTACACCTTC. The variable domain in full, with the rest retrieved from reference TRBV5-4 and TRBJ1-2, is ETGVTQSPTHLIKTRGQQVTLRCSSQSGHNTVSWYQQALGQGPQFIFQYYREEENGRGNFPPRFSGLQFPNYSSELNVNALELDDSALYLCASRSPGQGPYGYTFGSGTRLTVV.

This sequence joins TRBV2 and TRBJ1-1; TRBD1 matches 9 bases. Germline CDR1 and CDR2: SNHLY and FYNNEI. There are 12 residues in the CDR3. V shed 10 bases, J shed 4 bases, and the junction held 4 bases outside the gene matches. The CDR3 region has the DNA TGTGCCACAGCGACAGGGGGCACTGAAGCTTTCTTT. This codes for CATATGGTEAFF.

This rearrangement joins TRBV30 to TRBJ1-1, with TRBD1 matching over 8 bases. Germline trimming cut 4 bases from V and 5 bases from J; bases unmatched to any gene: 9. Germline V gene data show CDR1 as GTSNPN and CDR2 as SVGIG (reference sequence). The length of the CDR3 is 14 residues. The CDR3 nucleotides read TGTGCCTGGAATTCGGACAGGGTGGGGACTGAAGCTTTCTTT. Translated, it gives CAWNSDRVGTEAFF.

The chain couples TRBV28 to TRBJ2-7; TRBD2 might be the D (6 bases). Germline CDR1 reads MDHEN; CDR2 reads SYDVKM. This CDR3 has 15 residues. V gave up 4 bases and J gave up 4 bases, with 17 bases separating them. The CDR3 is CASSSRRDALYEQYF. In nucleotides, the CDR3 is TGTGCCAGCAGTTCTAGGCGGGACGCATTGTACGAGCAGTACTTC.

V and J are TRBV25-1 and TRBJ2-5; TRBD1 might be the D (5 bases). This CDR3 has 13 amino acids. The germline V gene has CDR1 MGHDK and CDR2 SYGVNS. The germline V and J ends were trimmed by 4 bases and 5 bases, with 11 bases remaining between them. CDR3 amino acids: CASSVGPSETQYF. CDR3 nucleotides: TGTGCCAGCAGTGTGGGGCCGAGTGAGACCCAGTACTTC.

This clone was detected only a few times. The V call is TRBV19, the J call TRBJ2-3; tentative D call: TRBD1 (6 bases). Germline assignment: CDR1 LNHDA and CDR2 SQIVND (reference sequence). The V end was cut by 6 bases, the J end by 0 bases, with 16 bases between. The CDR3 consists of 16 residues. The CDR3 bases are TGTGCCAGTAGCCGATCGACAGGCCCAAGCACAGATACGCAGTATTTT. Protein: CASSRSTGPSTDTQYF. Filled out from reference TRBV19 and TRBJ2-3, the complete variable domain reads DGGITQSPKYLFRKEGQNVTLSCEQNLNHDAMYWYRQDPGQGLRLIYYSQIVNDFQKGDIAEGYSVSREKKESFPLTVTSAQKNPTAFYLCASSRSTGPSTDTQYFGPGTRLTVL.

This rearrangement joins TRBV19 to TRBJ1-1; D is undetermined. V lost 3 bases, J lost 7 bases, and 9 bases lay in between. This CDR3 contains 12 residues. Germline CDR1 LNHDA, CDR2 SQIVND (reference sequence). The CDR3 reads CASSIPQSEAFF. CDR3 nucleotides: TGTGCCAGTAGTATTCCACAGAGTGAAGCTTTCTTT. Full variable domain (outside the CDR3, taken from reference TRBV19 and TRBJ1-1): DGGITQSPKYLFRKEGQNVTLSCEQNLNHDAMYWYRQDPGQGLRLIYYSQIVNDFQKGDIAEGYSVSREKKESFPLTVTSAQKNPTAFYLCASSIPQSEAFFGQGTRLTVV.

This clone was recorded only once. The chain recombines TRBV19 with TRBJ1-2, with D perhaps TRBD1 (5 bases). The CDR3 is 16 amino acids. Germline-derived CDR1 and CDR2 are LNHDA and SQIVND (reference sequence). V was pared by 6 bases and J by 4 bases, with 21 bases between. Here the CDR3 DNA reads TGTGCCAGTAGGAAAGGGGCAATGACTCGCGGCTATGGCTACACCTTC. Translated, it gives CASRKGAMTRGYGYTF.

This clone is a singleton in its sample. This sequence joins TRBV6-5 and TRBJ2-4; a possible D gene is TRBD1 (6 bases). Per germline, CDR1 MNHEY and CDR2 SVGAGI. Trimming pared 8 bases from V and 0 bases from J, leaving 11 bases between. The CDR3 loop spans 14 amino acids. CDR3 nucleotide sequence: TGTGCCAGCGCAGGGGCGGTAGCCAAAAACATTCAGTACTTC. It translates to CASAGAVAKNIQYF.

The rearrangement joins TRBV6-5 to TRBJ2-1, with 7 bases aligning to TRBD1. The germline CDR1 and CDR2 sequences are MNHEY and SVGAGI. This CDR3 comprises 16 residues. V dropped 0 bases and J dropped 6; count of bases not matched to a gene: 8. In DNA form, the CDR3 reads TGTGCCAGCAGTTACTCGACAGGGTGGTCAGTCAATGAGCAGTTCTTC. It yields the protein CASSYSTGWSVNEQFF.

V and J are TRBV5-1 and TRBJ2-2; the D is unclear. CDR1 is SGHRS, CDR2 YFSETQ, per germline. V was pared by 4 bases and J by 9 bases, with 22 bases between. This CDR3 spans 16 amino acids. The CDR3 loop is CASSPWPGASVRELFF. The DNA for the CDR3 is TGCGCCAGCAGCCCTTGGCCGGGTGCAAGCGTACGGGAGCTGTTTTTT.

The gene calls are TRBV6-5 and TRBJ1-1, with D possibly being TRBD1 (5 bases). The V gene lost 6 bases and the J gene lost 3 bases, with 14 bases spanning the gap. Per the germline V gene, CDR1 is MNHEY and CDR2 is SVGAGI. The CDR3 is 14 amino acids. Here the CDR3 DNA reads TGTGCCAGCAGGGATCGCAGGGCGGACACTGAAGCTTTCTTT. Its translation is CASRDRRADTEAFF.

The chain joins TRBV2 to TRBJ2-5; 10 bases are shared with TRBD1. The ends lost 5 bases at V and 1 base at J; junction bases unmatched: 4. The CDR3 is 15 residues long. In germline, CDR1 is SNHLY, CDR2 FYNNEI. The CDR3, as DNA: TGTGCCAGCAGTAAGGGACAGGGGCGCCAAGAGACCCAGTACTTC. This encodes CASSKGQGRQETQYF.

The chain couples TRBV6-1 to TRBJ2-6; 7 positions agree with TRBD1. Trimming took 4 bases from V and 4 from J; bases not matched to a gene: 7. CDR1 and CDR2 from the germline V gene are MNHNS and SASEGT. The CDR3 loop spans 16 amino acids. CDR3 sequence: CASSGRQGTGANVLTF. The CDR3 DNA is TGTGCCAGCAGTGGGCGACAGGGAACCGGGGCCAACGTCCTGACTTTC.

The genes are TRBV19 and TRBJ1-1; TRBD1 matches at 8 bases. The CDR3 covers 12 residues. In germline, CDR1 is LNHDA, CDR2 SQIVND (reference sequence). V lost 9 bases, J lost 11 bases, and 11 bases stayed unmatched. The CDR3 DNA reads TGTGCCAGCGGACAGGGAAGGAGTTTGGCTTTCTTT. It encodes CASGQGRSLAFF.

The CDR3 sequence: CASSLESGDDEQYF. In DNA, the CDR3 is TGCGCCAGCAGCTTGGAGTCAGGGGACGACGAGCAGTACTTC. V usage is TRBV5-1 and J usage is TRBJ2-7, with D perhaps TRBD1 (6 bases). Germline V CDR1 and CDR2: SGHRS, YFSETQ. The CDR3 runs 14 residues. V gave up 0 bases and J gave up 5 bases, with 12 bases separating them.

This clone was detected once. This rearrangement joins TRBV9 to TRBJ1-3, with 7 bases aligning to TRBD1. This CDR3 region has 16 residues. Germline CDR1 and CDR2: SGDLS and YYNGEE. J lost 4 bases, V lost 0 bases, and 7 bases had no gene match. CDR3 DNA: TGTGCCAGCAGCGTAGGACAGGGATTGAGAGGAAACACCATATATTTT. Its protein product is CASSVGQGLRGNTIYF.

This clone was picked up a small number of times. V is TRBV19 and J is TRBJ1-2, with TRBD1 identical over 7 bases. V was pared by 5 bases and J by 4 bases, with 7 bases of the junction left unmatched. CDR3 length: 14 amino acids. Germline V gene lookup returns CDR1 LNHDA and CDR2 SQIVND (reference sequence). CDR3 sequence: CASSVLQGTYGYTF. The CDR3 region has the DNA TGTGCCAGTAGTGTTCTACAGGGGACCTATGGCTACACCTTC. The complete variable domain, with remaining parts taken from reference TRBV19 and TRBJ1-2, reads DGGITQSPKYLFRKEGQNVTLSCEQNLNHDAMYWYRQDPGQGLRLIYYSQIVNDFQKGDIAEGYSVSREKKESFPLTVTSAQKNPTAFYLCASSVLQGTYGYTFGSGTRLTVV.

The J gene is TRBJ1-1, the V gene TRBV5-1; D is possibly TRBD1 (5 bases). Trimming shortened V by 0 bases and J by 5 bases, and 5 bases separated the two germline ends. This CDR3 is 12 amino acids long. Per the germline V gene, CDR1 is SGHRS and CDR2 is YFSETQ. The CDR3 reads CASSLEGTEAFF. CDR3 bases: TGCGCCAGCAGCTTGGAGGGGACTGAAGCTTTCTTT.

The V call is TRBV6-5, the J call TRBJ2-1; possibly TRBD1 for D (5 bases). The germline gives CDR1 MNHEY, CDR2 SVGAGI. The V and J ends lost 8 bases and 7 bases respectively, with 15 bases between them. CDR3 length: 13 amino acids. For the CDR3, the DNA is TGTGCCAGCGAAACTTCAGGGCGAAATGAGCAGTTCTTC. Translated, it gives CASETSGRNEQFF.

The CDR3 DNA sequence: TGTGCCAGTAGAAGGCAGGAAGGCTCCTATGGCTACACCTTC. Its translation is CASRRQEGSYGYTF. The chain recombines TRBV27 with TRBJ1-2, with D uncertain. There are 14 residues in the CDR3. The V and J ends lost 9 bases and 4 bases respectively, with 18 bases between them. Germline assignment: CDR1 MNHEY and CDR2 SMNVEV (reference sequence).

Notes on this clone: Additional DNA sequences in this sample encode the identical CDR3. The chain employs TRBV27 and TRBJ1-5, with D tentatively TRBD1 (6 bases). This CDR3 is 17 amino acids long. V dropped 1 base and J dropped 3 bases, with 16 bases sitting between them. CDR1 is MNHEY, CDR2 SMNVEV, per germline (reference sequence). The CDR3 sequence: CASSLYPPQGSNQPQHF. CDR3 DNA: TGTGCCAGCAGTTTATACCCACCGCAGGGGTCCAATCAGCCCCAGCATTTT.

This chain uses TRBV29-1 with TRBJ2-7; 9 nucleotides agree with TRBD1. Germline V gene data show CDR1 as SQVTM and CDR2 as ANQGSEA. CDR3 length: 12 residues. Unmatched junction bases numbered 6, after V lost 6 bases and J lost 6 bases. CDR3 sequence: CSVGQGQGEQYF. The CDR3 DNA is TGCAGCGTGGGACAGGGCCAAGGCGAGCAGTACTTC.

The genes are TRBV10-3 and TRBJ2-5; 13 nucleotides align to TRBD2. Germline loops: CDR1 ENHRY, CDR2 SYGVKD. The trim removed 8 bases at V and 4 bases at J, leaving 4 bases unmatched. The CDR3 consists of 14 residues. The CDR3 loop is CAIGTSGVRETQYF. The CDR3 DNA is TGTGCCATCGGGACTAGCGGGGTCCGAGAGACCCAGTACTTC.

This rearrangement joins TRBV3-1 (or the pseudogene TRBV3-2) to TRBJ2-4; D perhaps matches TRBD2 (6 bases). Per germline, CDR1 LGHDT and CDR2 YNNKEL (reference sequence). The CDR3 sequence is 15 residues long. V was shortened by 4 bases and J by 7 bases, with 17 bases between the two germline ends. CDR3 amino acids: CASSRGQGGGNIQYF. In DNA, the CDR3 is TGTGCCAGCAGCCGCGGGCAGGGAGGAGGGAACATTCAGTACTTC.